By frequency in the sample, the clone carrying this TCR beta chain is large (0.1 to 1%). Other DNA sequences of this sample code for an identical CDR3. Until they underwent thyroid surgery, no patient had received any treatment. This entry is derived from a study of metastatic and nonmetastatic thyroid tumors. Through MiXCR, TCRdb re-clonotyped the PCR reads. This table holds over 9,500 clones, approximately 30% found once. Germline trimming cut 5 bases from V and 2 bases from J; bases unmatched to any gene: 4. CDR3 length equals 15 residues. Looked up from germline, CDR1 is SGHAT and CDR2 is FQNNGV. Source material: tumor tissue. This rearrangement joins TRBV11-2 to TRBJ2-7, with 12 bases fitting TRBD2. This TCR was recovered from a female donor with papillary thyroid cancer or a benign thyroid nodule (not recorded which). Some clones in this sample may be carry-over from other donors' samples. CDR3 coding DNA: TGTGCCAGCAGCCTGCTAGCGGGAGGGACCTACGAGCAGTACTTC. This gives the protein CASSLLAGGTYEQYF.